The 15 T cell receptor beta chains presented below share a single source sample, sequenced in a study of OX40 agonist ivuxolimab in advanced cancers. Libraries were prepared through the immunoSEQ multiplex PCR assay. TCRdb holds this immuneACCESS table with in-frame rearrangements only. Some clones are missing; in checked studies, unresolved V genes explain under half, and the rest has no known cause. In this sample the table shows 19,000 or so clones, 65% to 80% of which occur a single time. The ten biggest clones cover roughly 26% of the sample. Specimen: CD4+ or CD8+ T cells sorted from blood, collected in a trial of the OX40 agonist ivuxolimab. The receptor source for this set is an adult with an advanced solid tumor such as melanoma, head and neck, liver or kidney cancer.

The chain employs TRBV5-1 and TRBJ2-7; 7 bases are shared with TRBD1. This CDR3 has 17 residues. CDR1 and CDR2 from the germline V gene are SGHRS and YFSETQ. With 2 bases clipped from V and 2 bases from J, the junction kept 13 bases outside the gene matches. The CDR3 is CASSFDREKNLAYEQYF. CDR3 nucleotides: TGCGCCAGCAGCTTCGACAGGGAAAAGAACCTGGCCTACGAGCAGTACTTC.

This chain's CDR3 is CASSPRLGDEQYF. The DNA for the CDR3 is TGTGCCAGCAGCCCCCGTCTTGGGGACGAGCAGTACTTC. This chain uses TRBV7-6 with TRBJ2-7; no reliable D call. V shed 5 bases and J shed 5 bases, with 13 bases lying between them. The CDR3 length is 13 residues. Per the germline V gene, CDR1 is SGHVS and CDR2 is FNYEAQ.

V is TRBV6-6 and J is TRBJ2-1; 9 bases line up with TRBD2. This CDR3 region has 14 residues. CDR1 and CDR2 from the germline V gene are MNHNY and SVGAGI (reference sequence). J was trimmed by 8 bases and V by 5 bases; bases with no gene match: 7. Written as DNA, the CDR3 is TGTGCCAGCAGTACGAGCGGGAGGTACGATGAGCAGTTCTTC. Translated, it gives CASSTSGRYDEQFF.

The chain has TRBV7-2 and TRBJ2-1; 7 bases align to TRBD2. With 5 bases clipped from V and 6 bases from J, the junction kept 13 bases outside the gene matches. The CDR3 is 16 residues long. Germline assignment: CDR1 SGHTA and CDR2 FQGNSA. The CDR3 DNA reads as TGTGCCAGCAGCACGTCCGGGAGGCTCATCGGCAATGAGCAGTTCTTC. This encodes CASSTSGRLIGNEQFF.

V usage is TRBV27 and J usage is TRBJ2-2; 14 positions agree with TRBD2. The CDR3 length is 17 residues. With 5 bases clipped from V and 6 bases from J, the junction kept 8 bases outside the gene matches. Looked up from germline, CDR1 is MNHEY and CDR2 is SMNVEV (reference sequence). CDR3 region: CASSTWTGLAGAGELFF. As DNA, the CDR3 is TGTGCCAGCAGTACCTGGACGGGACTAGCGGGAGCCGGGGAGCTGTTTTTT.

CDR3 in amino acids: CASSLGQGASTEAFF. CDR3 nucleotide sequence: TGCGCCAGCAGCTTGGGACAGGGGGCGTCGACTGAAGCTTTCTTT. V gene TRBV5-1 combines with J gene TRBJ1-1; 10 bases fit TRBD1. V dropped 0 bases and J dropped 5; count of bases not matched to a gene: 4. The CDR3 totals 15 residues. Germline V gene sequence: CDR1 SGHRS, CDR2 YFSETQ.

V gene TRBV4-3 combines with J gene TRBJ2-3, with D perhaps matching TRBD2 (7 bases). CDR3 length: 17 residues. V was shortened by 2 bases and J by 0 bases, with 15 bases between the two germline ends. Germline assignment: CDR1 LGHNA and CDR2 YSLEER. Written as DNA, the CDR3 is TGCGCCAGCAGCCAATTTTTACAGGGAGGGAGCACAGATACGCAGTATTTT. Amino acids: CASSQFLQGGSTDTQYF.

Concerning this clone itself: Germline and junction disagree at one end, which may indicate a read error. The rearrangement links TRBV9 to TRBJ2-1; 9 nucleotides match TRBD2. The CDR3 length is 13 residues. In germline, CDR1 is SGDLS, CDR2 YYNGEE. CDR3 coding DNA: TGTGCCAGCAGCTCCAGTGTTGCGGGAGGGCCCCTCTTC. As protein: CASSSSVAGGPLF. The full variable domain, its missing parts supplied by reference TRBV9 and TRBJ2-1, is DSGVTQTPKHLITATGQRVTLRCSPRSGDLSVYWYQQSLDQGLQFLIQYYNGEERAKGNILERFSAQQFPDLHSELNLSSLELGDSALYFCASSSSVAGGPLFGPGTRLTVL.

This clone is termed medium-sized (0.01 to 0.1%). V usage is TRBV28 and J usage is TRBJ2-7, with D maybe TRBD1 (6 bases). V was shortened by 5 bases and J by 2 bases, with 22 bases between the two germline ends. The CDR3 contains 17 residues. From germline, CDR1 is MDHEN and CDR2 SYDVKM. The CDR3 nucleotides read TGTGCCAGCAGTGCATCGTCACTTGGACAGCTTACCTACGAGCAGTACTTC. Its translation is CASSASSLGQLTYEQYF.

The chain uses TRBV27 and TRBJ2-1; 7 nucleotides line up with TRBD2. Germline V gives CDR1 MNHEY, CDR2 SMNVEV (reference sequence). With 5 bases clipped from V and 6 bases from J, the junction kept 13 bases outside the gene matches. This CDR3 has 16 residues. CDR3 DNA: TGTGCCAGCAGTCCTCTATACCGGGAGGCAGTCAATGAGCAGTTCTTC. It encodes CASSPLYREAVNEQFF.

The chain couples TRBV4-2 to TRBJ2-3; no clear D gene. The ends were cut back, 0 bases at V and 2 bases at J, with 12 bases in the middle. The CDR3 is 16 amino acids. Germline V gene lookup returns CDR1 LGHNA and CDR2 YNFKEQ. CDR3 protein: CASSQDNEQATDTQYF. CDR3 sequence (DNA): TGTGCCAGCAGCCAAGATAATGAACAAGCCACAGATACGCAGTATTTT.

The chain links TRBV27 to TRBJ2-7; D perhaps matches TRBD1 (6 bases). Germline V gene data show CDR1 as MNHEY and CDR2 as SMNVEV (reference sequence). Trimming shortened V by 2 bases and J by 4 bases, and 15 bases separated the two germline ends. There are 15 residues in the CDR3. The CDR3 nucleotides are TGTGCCAGCAGTTTACGTGGGAACAGGGCTTACGAGCAGTACTTC. As protein: CASSLRGNRAYEQYF.

This clone was seen a few times. V and J are TRBV5-4 and TRBJ2-3, with 13 bases fitting TRBD2. Per germline, CDR1 SGHNT and CDR2 YYREEE (reference sequence). The CDR3 is made up of 17 amino acids. Losses at the gene ends were 5 bases for V and 3 bases for J; bases not matched to a gene: 9. The chain's CDR3 is CASRHALAGGPTDTQYF. CDR3 DNA: TGTGCCAGCAGACATGCACTAGCGGGAGGGCCGACAGATACGCAGTATTTT.

The chain uses TRBV27 and TRBJ2-2; no reliable D call. V gave up 6 bases and J gave up 4 bases, with 3 bases separating them. Germline V gene data show CDR1 as MNHEY and CDR2 as SMNVEV (reference sequence). The CDR3 has 11 residues. DNA of the CDR3: TGTGCCAGCAGGGGCACCGGGGAGCTGTTTTTT. This translates into CASRGTGELFF.

The chain couples TRBV7-9 to TRBJ2-3, with unresolved D. Germline values: CDR1 SEHNR, CDR2 FQNEAQ (reference sequence). Trimming stripped 5 bases from V and 6 bases from J, with 9 bases between. This CDR3 is 12 amino acids long. In nucleotides, the CDR3 is TGTGCCAGCAGCCGTCGACCGGATACGCAGTATTTT. Protein: CASSRRPDTQYF.